Sequencing of this T cell receptor beta chain was carried out in a study of shared clonotypes between healthy human individuals. The naive CD8 fraction comprised CD45RO-negative cells positively selected for CCR7 and excluded terminally differentiated effector memory CD45RA+ cells. An even split of each subset's genomic DNA across several immunoSEQ plates was performed. The method was immunoSEQ multiplex PCR; TCRdb's version includes in-frame clones alone and lacks a portion of them. The repertoire holds roughly 2 million clones, with just under 95% as singletons. Whole-study findings and limits: With a few donors compared, around 5% of naive CD4 clonotypes were shared.

The length of the CDR3 is 15 residues. The V end was cut by 3 bases, the J end by 0 bases, with 11 bases between. The germline V gene encodes CDR1 WNHNN and CDR2 SYGVQD (reference sequence). A remark on this clone: Its specificity is unknown.

Sequences were obtained from naive CD8+ T cells sorted from blood. This chain joins TRBV10-1 and TRBJ2-5; D gene ambiguous. The receptor was derived from a man aged 18 to 29 in good health. CDR3 sequence reads: CASSDFPGYQETQYF. The CDR3, as DNA: TGCGCCAGCAGTGATTTCCCCGGATACCAAGAGACCCAGTACTTC.